A single sample gave rise to the 22 T cell receptor beta chains below, sequenced in a study of chemoradiotherapy in HPV16-positive cancers. Clones were read by immunoSEQ multiplex PCR, and TCRdb kept only the in-frame ones, dropping some. Of about 4,400 clones listed, 90% are singletons. The specimen was taken from a patient who underwent chemoradiotherapy. The source of these receptors is a human donor with HPV-associated anogenital cancer.

The chain has TRBV29-1 and TRBJ2-7; 8 nucleotides match TRBD2. The ends lost 5 bases at V and 2 bases at J; junction bases unmatched: 8. Looked up from germline, CDR1 is SQVTM and CDR2 is ANQGSEA. The CDR3 has 14 amino acids. The CDR3 loop is CSVKTASGPYEQYF. In DNA form, the CDR3 reads TGCAGCGTTAAGACCGCTAGCGGGCCCTACGAGCAGTACTTC.

The chain joins TRBV19 to TRBJ2-1; D gene uncertain. Germline lookup yields CDR1 LNHDA and CDR2 SQIVND (reference sequence). The CDR3 totals 13 residues. The V gene lost 10 bases and the J gene lost 8 bases, with 18 bases spanning the gap. As DNA, the CDR3 is TGTGCCACCACGACCTTTGGCCTCCATGAGCAGTTCTTC. It codes for CATTTFGLHEQFF.

This clone was counted only a few times. The V gene is TRBV6-5, the J gene TRBJ1-1, with 7 positions matching TRBD1. From germline, CDR1 is MNHEY and CDR2 SVGAGI. The J segment lost 10 bases and the V segment lost 7 bases, leaving 6 bases of the junction unmatched. This CDR3 comprises 11 residues. CDR3 sequence (DNA): TGTGCCAGCAATAGGGACAGTCGAGCTTTCTTT. Encoded protein: CASNRDSRAFF.

This chain connects TRBV6-1 to TRBJ1-5, with TRBD1 identical over 9 bases. CDR3 length: 15 residues. The germline gives CDR1 MNHNS, CDR2 SASEGT. J gave up 4 bases and V 3 bases, and 4 bases lay outside the gene matches. DNA for the CDR3: TGTGCCAGCAGTGAGGGACAGGGAATGAATCAGCCCCAGCATTTT. Amino acids: CASSEGQGMNQPQHF.

This CDR3 is CASSIGTGKAYEQYF. The CDR3 DNA follows: TGTGCCAGTAGTATAGGGACAGGGAAGGCCTACGAGCAGTACTTC. The chain recombines TRBV19 with TRBJ2-7; 8 bases line up with TRBD1. CDR3 size: 15 residues. Trimming removed 1 base from V and 2 bases from J; junction bases left unmatched: 4. The germline V gene has CDR1 LNHDA and CDR2 SQIVND (reference sequence).

The chain is built from TRBV19 and TRBJ2-7, with unresolved D. The CDR3 extends over 13 amino acids. Trimming took 3 bases from V and 0 from J, leaving 6 bases between them. Germline V lookup: CDR1 LNHDA, CDR2 SQIVND (reference sequence). The CDR3 nucleotides read TGTGCCAGTAGTATTGGTTACTCCTACGAGCAGTACTTC. Translating it yields CASSIGYSYEQYF.

V usage is TRBV10-3 and J usage is TRBJ2-1, with 10 nucleotides matching TRBD2. Looked up from germline, CDR1 is ENHRY and CDR2 is SYGVKD. CDR3 length equals 15 residues. The V and J ends lost 3 bases and 5 bases, in that order; junction bases with no gene match: 4. CDR3 sequence (DNA): TGTGCCATCAGTGACGTAGCGGGGGGTCACAATGAGCAGTTCTTC. The encoded protein is CAISDVAGGHNEQFF.

The rearrangement joins TRBV5-1 to TRBJ2-3; the D gene is possibly TRBD2 (6 bases). Germline values: CDR1 SGHRS, CDR2 YFSETQ. V was clipped by 4 bases and J by 10 bases, with 16 bases between them. CDR3 size: 13 residues. CDR3 sequence reads: CASSLGDSSAQYF. For the CDR3, the DNA is TGCGCCAGCAGCCTGGGGGATTCTAGCGCGCAGTATTTT.

This clone was picked up one time. V is TRBV6-1 and J is TRBJ2-7, with D possibly being TRBD1 or TRBD2 (5 bases each). The CDR3 runs 13 residues. Germline assignment: CDR1 MNHNS and CDR2 SASEGT. Trimming removed 4 bases from V and 8 bases from J, with 15 bases in between. The CDR3, as DNA: TGTGCCAGCAGTGGGGGGTCCAGTATGCAGCAGTACTTC. Protein sequence: CASSGGSSMQQYF.

About this clone: Its ends do not fully match the called genes, so a read error is possible. The chain joins TRBV12-5 to TRBJ1-1, with D perhaps TRBD1 (6 bases). Germline CDR1 is LGHNT and CDR2 is FRNRAP. This CDR3 has 12 residues. DNA for the CDR3: TGTGCTCGTGGGGGCGAGAACACTGAAGCTTTCTTT. The encoded protein is CARGGENTEAFF.

The gene calls are TRBV7-3 and TRBJ2-5; D tentatively reads TRBD1 or TRBD2 (6 bases each). The CDR3 loop spans 13 amino acids. Looked up from germline, CDR1 is SGHTA and CDR2 is FQGTGA. V gave up 8 bases and J gave up 6 bases, with 16 bases separating them. The CDR3 DNA sequence: TGTGCCAGCGCTGGCCGAGGGGGGCAGACCCAGTACTTC. This gives the protein CASAGRGGQTQYF.

The chain links TRBV27 to TRBJ2-2; 7 bases are shared with TRBD1. This CDR3 comprises 15 residues. Losses at the gene ends were 3 bases for V and 7 bases for J; bases not matched to a gene: 8. Germline CDR1 reads MNHEY; CDR2 reads SMNVEV (reference sequence). Here the CDR3 reads CASSLRGPFDGELFF. The DNA of the CDR3 is TGTGCCAGCAGTTTGAGGGGGCCCTTTGACGGGGAGCTGTTTTTT.

The chain has TRBV6-4 and TRBJ1-1, with unresolved D. Trimming left V 3 bases short and J 3 bases short, with 11 bases between. The CDR3 is 14 residues long. The germline CDR1 and CDR2 sequences are MRHNA and SNTAGT. The CDR3 DNA follows: TGTGCCAGCAGTGAGCATCAGGACTACACTGAAGCTTTCTTT. It translates to CASSEHQDYTEAFF.

The chain recombines TRBV6-6 with TRBJ1-1, with 10 positions matching TRBD1. The CDR3 spans 12 residues. Germline-derived CDR1 and CDR2 are MNHNY and SVGAGI (reference sequence). J was trimmed by 11 bases and V by 6 bases; bases with no gene match: 6. The CDR3 DNA follows: TGTGCCAGCAGCCCCGGGACAGGGGATGCTTTCTTT. Translating gives CASSPGTGDAFF.

CDR3 amino acids: CASGLVLDYRNTGELFF. In DNA form, the CDR3 reads TGTGCTAGTGGTTTGGTACTCGACTACAGAAACACCGGGGAGCTGTTTTTT. This chain joins TRBV12-5 and TRBJ2-2, with D possibly being TRBD2 (5 bases). The V end lost 0 bases, the J end lost 2 bases, and 13 bases lay between the germline ends. Germline V gene data show CDR1 as LGHNT and CDR2 as FRNRAP. This CDR3 has 17 residues.

This clone was observed once. V is TRBV11-3 and J is TRBJ2-7; 14 bases fit TRBD2. J lost 7 bases, V lost 6 bases, and 8 bases had no gene match. The CDR3 has 15 residues. In germline, CDR1 is SGHNT, CDR2 YENEEA. CDR3 in amino acids: CASSPRGLAGVEQYF. CDR3 in DNA: TGTGCCAGCAGTCCTAGGGGACTAGCGGGGGTTGAGCAGTACTTC.

The sample holds one count of this clone. The chain carries TRBV5-1 and TRBJ1-1; D remains unclear. The germline gives CDR1 SGHRS, CDR2 YFSETQ. V gave up 0 bases and J gave up 2 bases, with 5 bases separating them. This CDR3 contains 13 residues. The CDR3: CASSLAGNTEAFF. The CDR3, as DNA: TGCGCCAGCAGCTTGGCCGGTAACACTGAAGCTTTCTTT.

The rearrangement uses TRBV10-3 and TRBJ1-5, with 7 bases lining up with TRBD1. The CDR3 covers 15 residues. With 6 bases clipped from V and 7 bases from J, the junction kept 12 bases outside the gene matches. Germline-derived CDR1 and CDR2 are ENHRY and SYGVKD. CDR3 nucleotides: TGTGCCATCAGCACTGACAGGGAAGTCGACCAGCCCCAGCATTTT. This codes for CAISTDREVDQPQHF.

The V call is TRBV7-2, the J call TRBJ2-5, with D uncertain. V was shortened by 4 bases and J by 4 bases, with 13 bases between the two germline ends. The CDR3 sequence is 14 residues long. Germline CDR1 is SGHTA and CDR2 is FQGNSA. In DNA, the CDR3 is TGTGCCAGCAGCTGGAAATCCCGAGGAGAGACCCAGTACTTC. This sequence encodes CASSWKSRGETQYF.

The chain joins TRBV30 to TRBJ2-7, with TRBD1 as a possible D gene (5 bases). Looked up from germline, CDR1 is GTSNPN and CDR2 is SVGIG (reference sequence). V dropped 2 bases and J dropped 7 bases, with 9 bases sitting between them. CDR3 length: 11 amino acids. The CDR3 nucleotides read TGTGCCTGGAGTACAGGTATTGAGCAGTACTTC. Translation gives CAWSTGIEQYF.

This clone showed up just once. The chain joins TRBV7-9 to TRBJ2-7; a weak D match, TRBD1 (6 bases). The germline V gene encodes CDR1 SEHNR and CDR2 FQNEAQ (reference sequence). V was cut by 1 base and J by 6 bases, with 10 bases left in between. This CDR3 is 13 amino acids long. The CDR3 DNA sequence: TGTGCCAGCAGCTTAGGGCGGACAGTCGAGCAGTACTTC. Protein sequence: CASSLGRTVEQYF.

The chain carries TRBV19 and TRBJ2-1, with D possibly being TRBD2 (6 bases). CDR3 length equals 15 residues. Germline lookup yields CDR1 LNHDA and CDR2 SQIVND (reference sequence). V was pared by 3 bases and J by 8 bases, with 17 bases between. CDR3 in amino acids: CASSMAQTSIHEQFF. The CDR3 nucleotides are TGTGCCAGTAGTATGGCGCAGACTAGTATCCATGAGCAGTTCTTC.